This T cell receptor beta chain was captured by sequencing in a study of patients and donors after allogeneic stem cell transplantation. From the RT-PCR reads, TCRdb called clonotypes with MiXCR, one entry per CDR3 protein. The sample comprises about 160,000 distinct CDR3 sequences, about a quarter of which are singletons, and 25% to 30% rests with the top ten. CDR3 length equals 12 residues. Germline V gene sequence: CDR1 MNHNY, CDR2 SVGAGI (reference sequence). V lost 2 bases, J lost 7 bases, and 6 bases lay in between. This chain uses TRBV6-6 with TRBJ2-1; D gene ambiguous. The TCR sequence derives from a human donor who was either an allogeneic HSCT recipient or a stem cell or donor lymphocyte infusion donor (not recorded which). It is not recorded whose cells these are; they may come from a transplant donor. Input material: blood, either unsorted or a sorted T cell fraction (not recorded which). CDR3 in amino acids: CASSYTPNEQFF. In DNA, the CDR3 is TGTGCCAGCAGTTACACCCCGAATGAGCAGTTCTTC.